This TCR beta chain was obtained from a study of blood T cell repertoires in COVID-19. Trimming left V 10 bases short and J 0 bases short, with 16 bases between. There are 15 residues in the CDR3. CDR1 and CDR2 (germline): LNHDA, SQIVND (reference sequence). The protocol was immunoSEQ multiplex PCR, while the TCRdb copy is restricted to in-frame clones and leaves out a portion. Among about 210,000 clones listed, roughly 85% were seen once. The sample was peripheral blood. This chain connects TRBV19 to TRBJ1-5; D uncertain. The sequence was obtained from a man aged 50-60 years with COVID-19, enrolled during active disease. The CDR3 region is CATRERRDSNQPQHF. For the CDR3, the DNA is TGTGCCACCCGGGAGAGGCGCGATAGCAATCAGCCCCAGCATTTT.